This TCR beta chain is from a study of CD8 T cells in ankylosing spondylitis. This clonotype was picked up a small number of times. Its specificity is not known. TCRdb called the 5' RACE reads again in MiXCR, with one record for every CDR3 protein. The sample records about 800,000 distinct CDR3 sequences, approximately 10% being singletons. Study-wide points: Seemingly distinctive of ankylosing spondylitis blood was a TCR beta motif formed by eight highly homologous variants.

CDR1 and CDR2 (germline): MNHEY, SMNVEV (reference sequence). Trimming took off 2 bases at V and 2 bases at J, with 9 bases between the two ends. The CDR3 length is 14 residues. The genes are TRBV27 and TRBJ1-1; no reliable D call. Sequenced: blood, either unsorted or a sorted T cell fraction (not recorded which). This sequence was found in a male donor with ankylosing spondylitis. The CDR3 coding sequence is TGTGCCAGCAGTTTAACGACGGTCAACACTGAAGCTTTCTTT. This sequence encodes CASSLTTVNTEAFF.